The 27 T cell receptor beta chains below all came from one sample that was sequenced in a study of blood T cell repertoires in COVID-19 (dated by TCRdb to 2019 to 2021). Library preparation employed the immunoSEQ multiplex PCR assay. The table was pulled from immuneACCESS by TCRdb, which kept in-frame rearrangements only. Such tables lose some clones; where checked, under half of the loss comes from unresolved V genes, and the rest has no known cause. This sample has nearly 350,000 clones in its table, and around four fifths of those were observed once. Of the sample, 2.5% to 3.5% falls within the top ten clones. Sequenced material: peripheral blood. All receptors derive from a man aged 25-45 years with active or convalescent COVID-19.

CDR3 loop: CATSLAGLPDTQYF. The DNA for the CDR3 is TGTGCCACCAGCTTAGCCGGTCTCCCAGATACGCAGTATTTT. The V and J genes are TRBV24-1 and TRBJ2-3; D gene ambiguous. Germline V gives CDR1 KGHDR, CDR2 SFDVKD. The length of the CDR3 is 14 residues. With 7 bases removed from V and 4 bases from J, the gap between germline ends came to 14 bases.

The V call is TRBV6-5, the J call TRBJ2-1, with D tentatively TRBD2 (5 bases). Per the germline V gene, CDR1 is MNHEY and CDR2 is SVGAGI. V lost 6 bases, J lost 3 bases, and 12 bases lay in between. The CDR3 sequence is 14 residues long. The CDR3 sequence is CASSGNPLYNEQFF. CDR3 bases: TGTGCCAGCAGCGGGAACCCCCTCTACAATGAGCAGTTCTTC.

This clone was counted a single time. The rearrangement joins TRBV7-8 to TRBJ1-5; D is uncertain. V lost 4 bases and J lost 0, with 10 bases in between. This CDR3 has 15 residues. Germline CDR1 and CDR2: SGHVS and FQNEAQ. The CDR3 region is CASSSGTYSNQPQHF. The CDR3 region has the DNA TGTGCCAGCAGCTCGGGAACTTATAGCAATCAGCCCCAGCATTTT.

The gene calls are TRBV11-2 and TRBJ1-1; D is ambiguous. The CDR3 is made up of 12 amino acids. Germline CDR1 is SGHAT and CDR2 is FQNNGV. The V and J ends lost 1 base and 11 bases respectively, with 11 bases between them. The DNA for the CDR3 is TGTGCCAGCAGCTTAGTTTTAAAGGAGGCTTTCTTT. Protein: CASSLVLKEAFF.

The gene calls are TRBV24-1 and TRBJ1-2, with unresolved D. CDR3 size: 15 residues. The V gene's germline CDR1 is KGHDR and CDR2 SFDVKD. Trimming stripped 1 base from V and 8 bases from J, with 16 bases between. CDR3: CATSDFAGGMEGYTF. DNA for the CDR3: TGTGCCACCAGTGATTTCGCAGGAGGGATGGAAGGCTACACCTTC.

The gene calls are TRBV15 and TRBJ1-4; tentative D call: TRBD1 (5 bases). CDR1 and CDR2 (germline): LNHNV, YYDKDF (reference sequence). The V and J ends lost 1 base and 10 bases respectively, with 16 bases between them. The CDR3 covers 15 residues. This CDR3 is CATSRGRSQGGKLFF. The CDR3 DNA reads TGTGCCACCAGCAGAGGACGGAGCCAGGGTGGAAAACTGTTTTTT. Based on the CDR3 plus reference TRBV15 and TRBJ1-4, the full variable domain is DAMVIQNPRYQVTQFGKPVTLSCSQTLNHNVMYWYQQKSSQAPKLLFHYYDKDFNNEADTPDNFQSRRPNTSFCFLDIRSPGLGDTAMYLCATSRGRSQGGKLFFGSGTQLSVL.

The chain has TRBV28 and TRBJ1-2; 7 nucleotides align to TRBD1. Germline trimming cut 5 bases from V and 4 bases from J; bases unmatched to any gene: 10. The CDR3 is 15 residues long. Germline values: CDR1 MDHEN, CDR2 SYDVKM. The chain's CDR3 is CASSRGGSVGYGYTF. The CDR3 DNA reads TGTGCCAGCAGTCGAGGGGGCAGCGTGGGCTATGGCTACACCTTC.

The V call is TRBV24-1, the J call TRBJ2-1; 7 bases are a match to TRBD2. The CDR3 consists of 16 residues. Germline V gives CDR1 KGHDR, CDR2 SFDVKD. J lost 8 bases, V lost 1 base, and 10 bases had no gene match. The CDR3 reads CATSDLRAGVLDEQFF. The CDR3 nucleotides are TGTGCCACCAGTGATTTACGGGCGGGGGTCTTGGATGAGCAGTTCTTC.

The chain joins TRBV6-6 to TRBJ2-1; D may be TRBD1 (6 bases). Germline values: CDR1 MNHNY, CDR2 SVGAGI (reference sequence). The V gene lost 6 bases and the J gene lost 6 bases, with 21 bases spanning the gap. CDR3 length equals 16 residues. The CDR3 here is CASSQPPGERGNEQFF. Written as DNA, the CDR3 is TGTGCCAGCAGCCAACCTCCAGGGGAAAGGGGCAATGAGCAGTTCTTC.

This sequence joins TRBV6-2 or TRBV6-3 and TRBJ2-1, with D possibly being TRBD2 (6 bases). Germline CDR1 and CDR2: MNHEY and SVGEGT. The CDR3 spans 15 residues. V gave up 6 bases and J gave up 10 bases, with 22 bases separating them. CDR3 loop: CASSRAGTYFFEQFF. CDR3 sequence (DNA): TGTGCCAGCAGCCGAGCCGGGACTTACTTCTTCGAGCAGTTCTTC.

In this sample, this clone turned up a few times. The V and J genes are TRBV7-9 and TRBJ1-4; 7 bases match TRBD1. V lost 8 bases to trimming and J lost 0 bases; unmatched junction nucleotides: 3. In germline, CDR1 is SEHNR, CDR2 FQNEAQ (reference sequence). There are 14 residues in the CDR3. The CDR3 here is CASGQGATNEKLFF. CDR3 DNA: TGTGCCAGCGGGCAGGGGGCAACTAATGAAAAACTGTTTTTT.

The chain uses TRBV5-4 and TRBJ2-3; 8 nucleotides align to TRBD2. Trimming cost V 2 bases and J 6 bases; bases outside gene matches: 8. The CDR3 covers 15 residues. The germline V gene encodes CDR1 SGHNT and CDR2 YYREEE (reference sequence). The DNA of the CDR3 is TGTGCCAGCAGCTTCCTAGCCGGGGGGGTGGATACGCAGTATTTT. Protein sequence: CASSFLAGGVDTQYF.

Concerning this clone itself: Additional DNA sequences in this sample encode the identical CDR3. This sequence joins TRBV28 and TRBJ2-3, with D possibly matching TRBD2 (5 bases). Looked up from germline, CDR1 is MDHEN and CDR2 is SYDVKM. Trimming pared 3 bases from V and 3 bases from J, leaving 10 bases between. CDR3 length: 14 residues. The DNA for the CDR3 is TGTGCCAGCAGTTTCCTAGCAGGAACAGATACGCAGTATTTT. Encoded protein: CASSFLAGTDTQYF. Complete variable domain (other parts from reference TRBV28 and TRBJ2-3): DVKVTQSSRYLVKRTGEKVFLECVQDMDHENMFWYRQDPGLGLRLIYFSYDVKMKEKGDIPEGYSVSREKKERFSLILESASTNQTSMYLCASSFLAGTDTQYFGPGTRLTVL.

J is TRBJ2-3 and V is TRBV6-2 or TRBV6-3; 8 bases are a match to TRBD1. This CDR3 comprises 16 residues. Germline loops: CDR1 MNHEY, CDR2 SVGEGT. V was pared by 7 bases and J by 2 bases, with 11 bases of the junction left unmatched. The CDR3 region has the DNA TGTGCCAGCACCCCTAGGACAGGGAGGAACACAGATACGCAGTATTTT. This encodes CASTPRTGRNTDTQYF.

This clone was recorded a few times. The chain couples TRBV5-1 to TRBJ2-7, with 8 bases that match TRBD1. This CDR3 comprises 14 residues. CDR1 is SGHRS and CDR2 is YFSETQ in the germline V gene. The junction had 9 bases not matched to a gene; V was cut back by 5 bases and J by 5 bases. The CDR3: CASRRTGNPHEQYF. The CDR3 DNA is TGCGCCAGCAGGAGGACAGGGAATCCCCACGAGCAGTACTTC.

In DNA form, the CDR3 reads TGTGCCAGCAGCTTAGGGATGAGGGATACGCAGTATTTT. Its protein product is CASSLGMRDTQYF. The V gene is TRBV11-1, the J gene TRBJ2-3, with no clear D. CDR1 and CDR2 from the germline V gene are SGHAT and FQDESV (reference sequence). The CDR3 is made up of 13 amino acids. V lost 1 base and J 6 bases, leaving 8 bases between the germline ends.

This clone was picked up a small number of times. The V and J genes are TRBV3-1 (or the pseudogene TRBV3-2) and TRBJ1-4; tentative D call: TRBD1 (6 bases). The V end was cut by 4 bases, the J end by 12 bases, with 21 bases between. Germline V CDR1 and CDR2: LGHDT, YNNKEL (reference sequence). The CDR3 is made up of 15 amino acids. CDR3 region: CASSPRDTSTVELFF. DNA of the CDR3: TGTGCCAGCAGCCCCCGGGACACCTCTACGGTGGAACTGTTTTTT.

This chain joins TRBV4-3 and TRBJ2-2, with TRBD2 matching 8 bases. Germline V gives CDR1 LGHNA, CDR2 YSLEER. The V gene end was trimmed by 1 base and the J gene end by 4 bases; junction bases not matched to a gene: 2. The CDR3 spans 15 residues. The CDR3: CASSQGTSSTGELFF. CDR3 in DNA: TGCGCCAGCAGCCAAGGGACTAGCTCCACCGGGGAGCTGTTTTTT.

This chain links TRBV6-5 with TRBJ1-1, with D possibly matching TRBD1 (5 bases). Trimming took 4 bases from V and 3 from J, leaving 12 bases between them. Germline CDR1 and CDR2: MNHEY and SVGAGI. The CDR3 sequence is 14 residues long. CDR3 sequence: CASSSRQGYTEAFF. In nucleotides, the CDR3 is TGTGCCAGCAGTTCCCGCCAGGGATACACTGAAGCTTTCTTT.

This chain connects TRBV4-1 to TRBJ2-1, with TRBD2 as a possible D gene (7 bases). The V end was cut by 6 bases, the J end by 2 bases, with 17 bases between. The CDR3 has 16 amino acids. Germline V gene sequence: CDR1 MGHRA, CDR2 YSYEKL. CDR3 region: CASRKRGTKAYNEQFF. The CDR3 coding sequence is TGCGCCAGCAGAAAGAGGGGGACTAAGGCCTACAATGAGCAGTTCTTC.

V gene TRBV24-1 combines with J gene TRBJ1-1; 7 bases map to TRBD1. CDR3 length: 14 residues. The germline V gene has CDR1 KGHDR and CDR2 SFDVKD. The V and J ends lost 2 bases and 7 bases, in that order; junction bases with no gene match: 6. CDR3 nucleotide sequence: TGTGCCACCAGTGATTCCAGGGGACAGAATGAAGCTTTCTTT. This codes for CATSDSRGQNEAFF.

The V call is TRBV28, the J call TRBJ1-2; D is unresolved. The CDR3 runs 14 residues. The germline V gene encodes CDR1 MDHEN and CDR2 SYDVKM. Trimming pared 2 bases from V and 8 bases from J, leaving 15 bases between. CDR3 DNA sequence: TGTGCCAGCAGTTTAGCGGGCCAAAGCCCAGGCTACACCTTC. Amino acids: CASSLAGQSPGYTF.

The chain couples TRBV9 to TRBJ2-1; 7 nucleotides line up with TRBD2. The CDR3 consists of 16 residues. The junction had 12 bases not matched to a gene; V was cut back by 1 base and J by 8 bases. CDR1 SGDLS and CDR2 YYNGEE come from the germline V gene. This chain's CDR3 is CASSVRDYPDADEQFF. Written as DNA, the CDR3 is TGTGCCAGCAGCGTAAGGGACTACCCCGATGCGGATGAGCAGTTCTTC.

This chain uses TRBV30 with TRBJ1-6, with 8 nucleotides matching TRBD1. The CDR3 is 15 amino acids. CDR1 is GTSNPN, CDR2 SVGIG, per germline (reference sequence). Trimming cost V 2 bases and J 11 bases; bases outside gene matches: 11. The DNA of the CDR3 is TGTGCCTGGAGTTCGATATCCAGGGGGCTGGCACCCCTCCACTTT. Translating gives CAWSSISRGLAPLHF.

This clone has only a few counts. The chain couples TRBV5-8 to TRBJ1-4; D is unresolved. Germline lookup yields CDR1 SGHTS and CDR2 YDEGEE. This CDR3 comprises 11 residues. V lost 3 bases to trimming and J lost 8 bases, with 5 bases between them. As DNA, the CDR3 is TGTGCCAGCAGCTACACAGAAAAACTGTTTTTT. Translated, it gives CASSYTEKLFF.

The rearrangement links TRBV7-3 to TRBJ2-3, with a tentative D call TRBD2 (6 bases). The V end lost 5 bases, the J end lost 4 bases, and 16 bases lay between the germline ends. CDR1 SGHTA and CDR2 FQGTGA come from the germline V gene. The CDR3 is 15 residues long. The chain's CDR3 is CASSLAGNPADTQYF. The CDR3 DNA is TGTGCCAGCAGCCTCGCGGGGAATCCAGCAGATACGCAGTATTTT.

The chain combines TRBV19 with TRBJ1-1; D is unclear. CDR3 length equals 17 residues. The V end was cut by 4 bases, the J end by 11 bases, with 29 bases between. CDR1 is LNHDA, CDR2 SQIVND, per germline (reference sequence). For the CDR3, the DNA is TGTGCCAGTAGTAAGAGCGAAGTTATCCCCCCCCGGTCGGATGCTTTCTTT. This codes for CASSKSEVIPPRSDAFF.